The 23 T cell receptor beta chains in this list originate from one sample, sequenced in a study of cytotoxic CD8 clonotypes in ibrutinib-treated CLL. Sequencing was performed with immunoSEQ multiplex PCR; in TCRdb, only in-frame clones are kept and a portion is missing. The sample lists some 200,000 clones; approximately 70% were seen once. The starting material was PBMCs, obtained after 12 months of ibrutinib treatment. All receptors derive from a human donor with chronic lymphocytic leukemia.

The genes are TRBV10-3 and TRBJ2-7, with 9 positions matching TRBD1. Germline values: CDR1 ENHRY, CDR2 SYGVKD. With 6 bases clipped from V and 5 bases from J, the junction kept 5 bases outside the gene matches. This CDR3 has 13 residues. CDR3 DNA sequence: TGTGCCATCAGGGGACAGGGAGTAAACGAGCAGTACTTC. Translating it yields CAIRGQGVNEQYF.

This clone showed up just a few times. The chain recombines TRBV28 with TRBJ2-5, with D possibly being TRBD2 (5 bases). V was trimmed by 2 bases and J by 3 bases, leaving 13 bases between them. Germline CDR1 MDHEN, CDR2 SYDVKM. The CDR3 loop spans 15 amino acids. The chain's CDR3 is CASSLNERRKETQYF. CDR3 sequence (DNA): TGTGCCAGCAGTTTAAATGAAAGGAGGAAAGAGACCCAGTACTTC. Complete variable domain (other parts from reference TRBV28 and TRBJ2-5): DVKVTQSSRYLVKRTGEKVFLECVQDMDHENMFWYRQDPGLGLRLIYFSYDVKMKEKGDIPEGYSVSREKKERFSLILESASTNQTSMYLCASSLNERRKETQYFGPGTRLLVL.

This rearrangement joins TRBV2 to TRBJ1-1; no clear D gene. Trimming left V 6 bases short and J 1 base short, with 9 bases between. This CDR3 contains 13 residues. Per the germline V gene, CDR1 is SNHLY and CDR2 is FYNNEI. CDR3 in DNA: TGTGCCAGCAGACAGCCCCCGAACACTGAAGCTTTCTTT. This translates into CASRQPPNTEAFF.

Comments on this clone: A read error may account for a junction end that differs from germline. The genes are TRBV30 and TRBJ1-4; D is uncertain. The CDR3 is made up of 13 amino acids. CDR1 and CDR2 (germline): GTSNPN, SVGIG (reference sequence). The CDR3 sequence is CAWSVEYAGPYLF. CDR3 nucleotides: TGTGCCTGGAGTGTAGAGTACGCAGGTCCTTACTTATTT. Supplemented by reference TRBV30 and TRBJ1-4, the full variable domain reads SQTIHQWPATLVQPVGSPLSLECTVEGTSNPNLYWYRQAAGRGLQLLFYSVGIGQISSEVPQNLSASRPQDRQFILSSKKLLLSDSGFYLCAWSVEYAGPYLFGSGTQLSVL.

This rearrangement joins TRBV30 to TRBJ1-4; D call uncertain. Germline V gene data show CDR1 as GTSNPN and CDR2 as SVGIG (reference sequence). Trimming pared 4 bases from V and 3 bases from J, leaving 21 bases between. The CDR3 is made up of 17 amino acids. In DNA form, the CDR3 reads TGTGCCTGGATGCACCCCCAGATCCACGGGCCTAATGAAAAACTGTTTTTT. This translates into CAWMHPQIHGPNEKLFF.

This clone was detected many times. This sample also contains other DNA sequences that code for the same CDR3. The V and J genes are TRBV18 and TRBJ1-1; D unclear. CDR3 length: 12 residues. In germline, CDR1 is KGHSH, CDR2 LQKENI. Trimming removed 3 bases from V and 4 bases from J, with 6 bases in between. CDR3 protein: CASSPGSTEAFF. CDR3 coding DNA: TGTGCCAGCTCACCCGGGTCCACTGAAGCTTTCTTT. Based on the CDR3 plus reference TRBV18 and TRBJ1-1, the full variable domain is NAGVMQNPRHLVRRRGQEARLRCSPMKGHSHVYWYRQLPEEGLKFMVYLQKENIIDESGMPKERFSAEFPKEGPSILRIQQVVRGDSAAYFCASSPGSTEAFFGQGTRLTVV.

For the CDR3, the DNA is TGTGCCAGCAGTTCGGTTGAGAACACTGAAGCTTTCTTT. Amino acid sequence: CASSSVENTEAFF. The V call is TRBV6-6, the J call TRBJ1-1; no definite D call. The V end was cut by 4 bases, the J end by 1 base, with 7 bases between. CDR1 and CDR2 (germline): MNHNY, SVGAGI (reference sequence). The CDR3 has 13 amino acids.

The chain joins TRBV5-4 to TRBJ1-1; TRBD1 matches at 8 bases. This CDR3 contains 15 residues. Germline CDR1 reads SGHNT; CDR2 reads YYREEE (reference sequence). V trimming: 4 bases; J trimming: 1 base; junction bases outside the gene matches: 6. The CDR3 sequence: CASSRLQGGNTEAFF. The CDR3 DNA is TGTGCCAGCAGCAGGCTACAGGGGGGGAACACTGAAGCTTTCTTT.

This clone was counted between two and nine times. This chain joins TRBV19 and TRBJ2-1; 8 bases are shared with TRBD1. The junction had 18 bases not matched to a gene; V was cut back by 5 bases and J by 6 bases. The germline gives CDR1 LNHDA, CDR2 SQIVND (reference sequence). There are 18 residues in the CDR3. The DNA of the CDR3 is TGTGCCAGTAGTGTCTTTTTTCCGGGACAGGACTCTGGCAATGAGCAGTTCTTC. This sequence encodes CASSVFFPGQDSGNEQFF.

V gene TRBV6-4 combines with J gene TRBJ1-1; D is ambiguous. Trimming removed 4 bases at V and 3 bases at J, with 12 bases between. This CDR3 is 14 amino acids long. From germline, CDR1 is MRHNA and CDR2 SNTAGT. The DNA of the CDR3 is TGTGCCAGCAGTGTTAAAGACATCTACACTGAAGCTTTCTTT. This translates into CASSVKDIYTEAFF.

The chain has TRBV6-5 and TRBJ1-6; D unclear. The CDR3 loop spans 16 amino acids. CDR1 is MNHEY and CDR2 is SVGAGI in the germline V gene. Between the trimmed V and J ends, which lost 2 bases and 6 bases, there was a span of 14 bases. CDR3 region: CASSYHILGINSPLHF. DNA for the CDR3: TGTGCCAGCAGTTACCATATCCTGGGGATTAATTCACCCCTCCACTTT.

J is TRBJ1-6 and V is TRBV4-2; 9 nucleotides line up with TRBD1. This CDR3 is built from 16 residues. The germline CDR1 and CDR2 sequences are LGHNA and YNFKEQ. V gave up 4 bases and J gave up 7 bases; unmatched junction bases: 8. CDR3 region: CASSRTTGGSNSPLHF. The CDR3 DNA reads TGTGCCAGCAGCCGCACGACAGGGGGTAGCAATTCACCCCTCCACTTT.

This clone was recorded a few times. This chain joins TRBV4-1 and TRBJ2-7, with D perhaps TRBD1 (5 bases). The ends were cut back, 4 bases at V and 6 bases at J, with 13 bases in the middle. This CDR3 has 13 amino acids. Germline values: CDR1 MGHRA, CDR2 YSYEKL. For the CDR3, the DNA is TGCGCCAGCAGCCTCGCTCCAGGGCTCGAGCAGTACTTC. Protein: CASSLAPGLEQYF.

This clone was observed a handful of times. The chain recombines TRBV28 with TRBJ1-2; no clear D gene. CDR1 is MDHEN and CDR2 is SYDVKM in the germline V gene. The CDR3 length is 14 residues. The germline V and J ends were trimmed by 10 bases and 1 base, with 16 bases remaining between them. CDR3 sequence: CATEEEGLNYGYTF. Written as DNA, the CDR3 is TGTGCCACCGAAGAGGAAGGGCTTAACTATGGCTACACCTTC.

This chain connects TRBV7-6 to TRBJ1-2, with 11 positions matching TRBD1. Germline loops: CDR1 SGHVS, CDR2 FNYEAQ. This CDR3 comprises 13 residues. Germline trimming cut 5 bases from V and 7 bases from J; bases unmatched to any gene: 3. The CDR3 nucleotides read TGTGCCAGCAGCATGGACAGGGGGCTTGGCTACACCTTC. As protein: CASSMDRGLGYTF.

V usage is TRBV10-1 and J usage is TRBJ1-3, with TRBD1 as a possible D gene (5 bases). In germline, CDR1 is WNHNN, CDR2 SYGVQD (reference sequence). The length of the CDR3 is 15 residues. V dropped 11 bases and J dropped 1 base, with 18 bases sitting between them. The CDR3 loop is CARRDPASSGNTIYF. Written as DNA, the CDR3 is TGCGCCCGGAGGGACCCGGCGAGTTCTGGAAACACCATATATTTT.

CDR3 protein: CASSRDSPYEQYF. In nucleotides, the CDR3 is TGCGCCAGCAGCCGAGACAGCCCCTACGAGCAGTACTTC. This chain uses TRBV5-1 with TRBJ2-7, with a weak D call TRBD1 (5 bases). Trimming cost V 4 bases and J 2 bases, with 10 bases left between them. The CDR3 is made up of 13 amino acids. Germline V CDR1 and CDR2: SGHRS, YFSETQ.

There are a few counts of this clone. CDR3 protein: CAWADRGNSPLHF. The CDR3 DNA sequence: TGTGCCTGGGCAGACAGGGGGAACTCACCCCTCCACTTT. This chain joins TRBV30 and TRBJ1-6, with 9 bases that match TRBD1. This CDR3 comprises 13 residues. Germline V lookup: CDR1 GTSNPN, CDR2 SVGIG (reference sequence). The junction had 6 bases not matched to a gene; V was cut back by 5 bases and J by 10 bases.

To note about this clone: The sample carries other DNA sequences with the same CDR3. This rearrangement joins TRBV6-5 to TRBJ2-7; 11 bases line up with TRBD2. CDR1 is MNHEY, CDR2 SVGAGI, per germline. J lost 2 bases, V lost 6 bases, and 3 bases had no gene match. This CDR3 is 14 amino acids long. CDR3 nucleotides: TGTGCCAGCAGACGACTAGCGGGGACCTACGAGCAGTACTTC. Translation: CASRRLAGTYEQYF.

CDR3 region: CASSPGYLRGDTQYF. The CDR3 bases are TGTGCCAGCTCACCGGGCTACCTACGGGGAGATACGCAGTATTTT. This chain uses TRBV18 with TRBJ2-3; D possibly corresponds to TRBD2 (5 bases). CDR1 and CDR2 (germline): KGHSH, LQKENI. V was clipped by 3 bases and J by 5 bases, with 15 bases between them. This CDR3 has 15 amino acids.

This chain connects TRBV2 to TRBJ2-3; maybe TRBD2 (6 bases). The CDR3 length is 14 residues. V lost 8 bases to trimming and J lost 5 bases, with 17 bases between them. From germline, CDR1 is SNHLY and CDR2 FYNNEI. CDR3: CASLLALNQDTQYF. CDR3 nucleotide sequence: TGTGCCAGCTTACTAGCCCTCAACCAAGATACGCAGTATTTT. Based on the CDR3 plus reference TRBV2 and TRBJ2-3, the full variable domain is EPEVTQTPSHQVTQMGQEVILRCVPISNHLYFYWYRQILGQKVEFLVSFYNNEISEKSEIFDDQFSVERPDGSNFTLKIRSTKLEDSAMYFCASLLALNQDTQYFGPGTRLTVL.

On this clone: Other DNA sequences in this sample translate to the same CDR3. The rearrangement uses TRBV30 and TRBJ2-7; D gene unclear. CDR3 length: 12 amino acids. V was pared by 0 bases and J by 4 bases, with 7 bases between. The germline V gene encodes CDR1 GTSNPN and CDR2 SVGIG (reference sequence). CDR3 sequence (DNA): TGTGCCTGGAGTGTATTGGGATACGAGCAGTACTTC. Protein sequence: CAWSVLGYEQYF. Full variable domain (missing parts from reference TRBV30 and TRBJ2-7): SQTIHQWPATLVQPVGSPLSLECTVEGTSNPNLYWYRQAAGRGLQLLFYSVGIGQISSEVPQNLSASRPQDRQFILSSKKLLLSDSGFYLCAWSVLGYEQYFGPGTRLTVT.

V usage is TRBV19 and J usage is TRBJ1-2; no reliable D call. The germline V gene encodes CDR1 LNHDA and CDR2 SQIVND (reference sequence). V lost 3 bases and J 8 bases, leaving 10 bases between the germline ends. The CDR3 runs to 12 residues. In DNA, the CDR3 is TGTGCCAGTAGTATTGTAGGGAGCGGCTACACCTTC. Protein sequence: CASSIVGSGYTF.